What follows are 11 T cell receptor beta chains derived from one specimen sequenced in a study of T cells in Graves' hyperthyroidism and ophthalmopathy. What was amplified from RNA transcripts were TCR beta CDR3 regions. A first-round RT-PCR of the TCR CDR3 used the HTBI primer set. TCRdb ran MiXCR on the multiplex PCR reads and lists one entry per CDR3 protein. The sample yields roughly 400,000 distinct CDR3 sequences, 11% to 15% seen once. Sequencing was carried out using blood. The source of these receptors is a man aged 50-59 years with Graves' ophthalmopathy.

This clonotype came up many times. This chain links TRBV3-1 with TRBJ2-1; D may be TRBD1 (6 bases). The CDR3 covers 14 residues. Germline V gene data show CDR1 as LGHDT and CDR2 as YNNKEL (reference sequence). V gave up 4 bases and J gave up 5 bases, with 12 bases separating them. In DNA form, the CDR3 reads TGTGCCAGCAGCCTACAGGGTGGGGACAATGAGCAGTTCTTC. This gives the protein CASSLQGGDNEQFF.

Comments on this clonotype: This may arise from a read error, as a much more abundant clone is one base away. V gene TRBV2 combines with J gene TRBJ2-1; D is ambiguous. Germline CDR1 is SNHLY and CDR2 is FYNNEI. The V end was cut by 8 bases, the J end by 5 bases, with 13 bases between. This CDR3 comprises 13 residues. CDR3 in amino acids: CASRLDGDNEQFF. CDR3 nucleotide sequence: TGTGCCAGCCGGTTGGACGGAGACAATGAGCAGTTCTTC.

This clonotype was observed at least ten times. This CDR3 reads CASGIQSYEQYF. In DNA, the CDR3 is TGTGCCAGCGGGATTCAATCCTACGAGCAGTACTTC. This rearrangement joins TRBV6-2 or TRBV6-3 to TRBJ2-7; D ambiguous. The V and J ends lost 8 bases and 1 base respectively, with 9 bases between them. The CDR3 runs to 12 residues. Germline V gene sequence: CDR1 MNHEY, CDR2 SVGEGT.

This clonotype was seen repeatedly, ten times or more. The chain carries TRBV27 and TRBJ2-1; D may be TRBD2 (5 bases). The CDR3 runs 16 residues. V was trimmed by 5 bases and J by 1 base, leaving 15 bases between them. Germline V lookup: CDR1 MNHEY, CDR2 SMNVEV (reference sequence). The CDR3 DNA reads TGTGCCAGCAGTACCGAGGGTGGGAGATCCTACAATGAGCAGTTCTTC. Amino acid sequence: CASSTEGGRSYNEQFF.

This clonotype was found many times. CDR3 sequence (DNA): TGTGCCAGCAGCGTAGAATGGATCACAGATACGCAGTATTTT. This codes for CASSVEWITDTQYF. The rearrangement links TRBV9 to TRBJ2-3; D is uncertain. V lost 0 bases to trimming and J lost 2 bases, with 7 bases between them. The CDR3 loop spans 14 amino acids. Germline V gene data show CDR1 as SGDLS and CDR2 as YYNGEE.

This clonotype was seen ten or more times. The rearrangement links TRBV24-1 to TRBJ2-2; the D is unclear. This CDR3 has 13 residues. Germline V gene lookup returns CDR1 KGHDR and CDR2 SFDVKD. Deletions cut 4 bases from V and 4 bases from J, with 6 bases between. The CDR3 DNA sequence: TGTGCCACCAGTGAAAGGTCCACCGGGGAGCTGTTTTTT. Translating it yields CATSERSTGELFF.

This clonotype was counted ten times or more. This chain connects TRBV7-8 to TRBJ2-3; TRBD2 matches 12 bases. V shed 4 bases, J shed 4 bases, and the junction held 6 bases outside the gene matches. CDR1 and CDR2 from the germline V gene are SGHVS and FQNEAQ. CDR3 size: 16 residues. Written as DNA, the CDR3 is TGTGCCAGCAGCTCCTCTAGCGGGAGGGAGTCAGATACGCAGTATTTT. It translates to CASSSSSGRESDTQYF.

Points on this clonotype: Germline and junction disagree at one end, which may indicate a read error. The chain uses TRBV4-2 and TRBJ1-2; 7 nucleotides agree with TRBD1. Germline V gene lookup returns CDR1 LGHNA and CDR2 YNFKEQ. The CDR3 loop spans 15 amino acids. The CDR3 loop reads CASNQANQGGLGYTF. The CDR3 DNA reads TGTGCCAGCAACCAAGCCAATCAGGGGGGCCTAGGCTACACCTTC.

This clonotype was counted only a few times. CDR3 sequence reads: CSARRAGAKETGYTF. CDR3 in DNA: TGCAGTGCTAGAAGGGCAGGGGCCAAAGAAACTGGCTACACCTTC. J is TRBJ1-2 and V is TRBV20-1, with a weak D call TRBD1 (6 bases). V lost 2 bases to trimming and J lost 7 bases, with 20 bases between them. This CDR3 is 15 amino acids long. The germline V gene encodes CDR1 DFQATT and CDR2 SNEGSKA (reference sequence).

This clonotype has ten or more counts. The chain has TRBV5-8 and TRBJ1-3; the match to TRBD1 covers 12 bases. The ends lost 4 bases at V and 2 bases at J; junction bases unmatched: 7. Germline V gene data show CDR1 as SGHTS and CDR2 as YDEGEE. The CDR3 has 17 amino acids. The CDR3, as DNA: TGTGCCAGCAGCCAGGGACAGGGGGCTATAACTGGAAACACCATATATTTT. Translation gives CASSQGQGAITGNTIYF.

This clonotype was found many times. V is TRBV3-1 and J is TRBJ2-1; 10 nucleotides line up with TRBD2. CDR1 LGHDT and CDR2 YNNKEL come from the germline V gene (reference sequence). This CDR3 is built from 15 residues. V trimming: 4 bases; J trimming: 6 bases; junction bases outside the gene matches: 6. The CDR3 DNA is TGTGCCAGCAGCCCTACTAGCGGGACCCGCAATGAGCAGTTCTTC. Translated, it gives CASSPTSGTRNEQFF.